This T cell receptor (beta chain) was identified in a study of shared clonotypes between healthy human individuals. Study-level points and caveats: Clonotype sharing across donors was expected to vary with sequencing depth. The study found roughly 5% of naive CD4 clonotypes shared across a few donors. Despite large depth, rarefaction showed incomplete sorted-subset sequencing.

Comment on this clone: Its specificity is not known. At the DNA level, this CDR3 is encoded by other sequences in the same sample as well.

The study ran the assay at deep level. Clones were read by immunoSEQ multiplex PCR, and TCRdb kept only the in-frame ones, dropping some. Counted here are 2,500,000 or so clones, 80% to 95% occurring once; the ten biggest clones make up approximately 0.37%. Germline CDR1 and CDR2: MDHEN and SYDVKM. This CDR3 has 14 amino acids. V was clipped by 3 bases and J by 2 bases, with 11 bases between them. This clonotype was obtained from a man in his late teens or twenties in good health. Some clones in this sample may be carry-over from other donors' samples. The V gene is TRBV28, the J gene TRBJ2-7; perhaps TRBD1 as D (5 bases). Material for sequencing was naive CD4+ T cells from PBMCs. Subset: CD45RA+ positively selected. The CDR3 nucleotides read TGTGCCAGCAGTTTCCCCGGACAAGCCTACGAGCAGTACTTC. Protein: CASSFPGQAYEQYF.